This T cell receptor beta chain is from a study of T-cell memory formation after mild COVID-19. Findings and caveats of the study: Day 37-peaking second-wave clones had unconfirmed SARS-CoV-2 specificity.

TCRdb recomputed calls from the 5' RACE reads with MiXCR, one row per CDR3 protein. This sample has fewer than 60,000 distinct CDR3 sequences; 25% to 30% occur once, and the top ten carry around 46%. Concerning this clonotype: The target antigen is unknown.

Sequenced: PBMCs or a T cell subset sorted from them (not recorded which). This sequence originates from a man between 18 and 29 years old who had mild COVID-19 (a few samples of this study predate the infection). Cell type and time point are not known.

CDR3 in amino acids: CASSFPPYDEQYF. CDR3 in DNA: TGTGCCAGCAGTTTCCCACCTTATGACGAGCAGTACTTC. The chain has TRBV6-5 and TRBJ2-7; D gene uncertain. Trimming stripped 4 bases from V and 5 bases from J, with 12 bases between. Germline V gene lookup returns CDR1 MNHEY and CDR2 SVGAGI. This CDR3 region has 13 residues.